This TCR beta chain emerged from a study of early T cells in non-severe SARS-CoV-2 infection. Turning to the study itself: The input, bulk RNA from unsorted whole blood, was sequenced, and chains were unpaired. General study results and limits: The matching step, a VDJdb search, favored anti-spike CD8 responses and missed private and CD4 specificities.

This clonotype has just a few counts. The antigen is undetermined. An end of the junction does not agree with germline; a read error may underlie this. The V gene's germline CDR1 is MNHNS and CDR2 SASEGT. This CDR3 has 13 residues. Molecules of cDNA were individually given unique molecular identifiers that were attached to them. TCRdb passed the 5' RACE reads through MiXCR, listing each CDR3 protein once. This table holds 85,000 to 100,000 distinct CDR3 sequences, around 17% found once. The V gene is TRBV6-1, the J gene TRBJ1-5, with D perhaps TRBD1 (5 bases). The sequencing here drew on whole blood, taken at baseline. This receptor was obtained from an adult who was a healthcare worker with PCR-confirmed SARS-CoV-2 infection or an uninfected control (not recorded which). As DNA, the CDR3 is TGTGCCGGCAGACAGAACCCAAATCAGCCCCAGCATTTT. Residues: CAGRQNPNQPQHF.